This TCR beta chain originates from a study of siplizumab effects on memory and regulatory T cells. Only in-frame clones appear in the TCRdb table, and some are missing; sequencing was by immunoSEQ multiplex PCR. Found here are some 73,000 clones, 85% to 95% of them singletons; the top ten hold less than 5.5%. This clone was counted once. The antigen remains unidentified. Study-wide results and caveats: Alloreactive sequences that could be traced to unstimulated CD4+ memory cells showed a significant reduction under siplizumab. Naive T cells seemed more diverse than memory cells and seemed major alloresponse contributors.

The sample taken for sequencing was CD8+ T cells sorted from blood. The sequence was obtained from a human donor in good health.

In nucleotides, the CDR3 is TGTGCCAGCAGGGAGGGACAGCCAAATTCACCCCTCCACTTT. It translates to CASREGQPNSPLHF. The gene calls are TRBV5-5 and TRBJ1-6, with 7 bases identical to TRBD1. V was pared by 5 bases and J by 7 bases, with 6 bases of the junction left unmatched. This CDR3 is built from 14 residues. Looked up from germline, CDR1 is SGHKS and CDR2 is YYEKEE (reference sequence).